These 17 T cell receptor beta chains were all obtained from the same sample, sequenced in a study of T cell responses to AZD1222 COVID-19 vaccine. Assay: immunoSEQ multiplex PCR; the TCRdb copy retains only in-frame clones and omits some. This table holds roughly 160,000 clones, about 88% found once. Material: peripheral blood, obtained on day 0 of AZD1222 vaccination. The receptors were gathered from an adult in good health.

The chain carries TRBV6-1 and TRBJ1-6; 11 positions match TRBD1. V shed 1 base, J shed 8 bases, and the junction held 10 bases outside the gene matches. CDR1 and CDR2 (germline): MNHNS, SASEGT. This CDR3 spans 18 amino acids. The CDR3 spells CASSEGFGDRGFDSPLHF. Here the CDR3 DNA reads TGTGCCAGCAGTGAAGGTTTCGGGGACAGGGGGTTTGATTCACCCCTCCACTTT.

V gene TRBV5-8 combines with J gene TRBJ1-5; D might be TRBD1 (5 bases). This CDR3 has 14 residues. Trimming removed 6 bases from V and 4 bases from J, with 14 bases in between. Germline V gene data show CDR1 as SGHTS and CDR2 as YDEGEE. DNA of the CDR3: TGTGCCAGCACGGGTAGGGGACGAAATCAGCCCCAGCATTTT. Amino acid sequence: CASTGRGRNQPQHF.

The chain joins TRBV2 to TRBJ1-3; D gene uncertain. CDR1 is SNHLY and CDR2 is FYNNEI in the germline V gene. V was shortened by 2 bases and J by 0 bases, with 5 bases between the two germline ends. The CDR3 covers 14 residues. The CDR3 here is CASSELTSGNTIYF. CDR3 coding DNA: TGTGCCAGCAGTGAATTGACCTCTGGAAACACCATATATTTT.

Many counts were recorded for this clone. The chain recombines TRBV27 with TRBJ1-5; 9 bases match TRBD1. This CDR3 region has 16 residues. Germline lookup yields CDR1 MNHEY and CDR2 SMNVEV (reference sequence). With 5 bases clipped from V and 1 base from J, the junction kept 6 bases outside the gene matches. For the CDR3, the DNA is TGTGCCAGCAGTCAATGGACAGGGGAAAGCAATCAGCCCCAGCATTTT. Protein: CASSQWTGESNQPQHF.

V gene TRBV19 combines with J gene TRBJ1-1, with D possibly being TRBD1 (6 bases). Trimming left V 7 bases short and J 3 bases short, with 21 bases between. Germline assignment: CDR1 LNHDA and CDR2 SQIVND (reference sequence). This CDR3 has 16 amino acids. The CDR3 is CASTPQGQGEYTEAFF. The CDR3 DNA reads TGTGCCAGTACTCCCCAGGGGCAGGGTGAGTACACTGAAGCTTTCTTT.

V is TRBV5-4 and J is TRBJ1-2; 8 positions agree with TRBD1. V shed 4 bases, J shed 8 bases, and the junction held 13 bases outside the gene matches. From germline, CDR1 is SGHNT and CDR2 YYREEE (reference sequence). This CDR3 comprises 15 residues. CDR3 DNA sequence: TGTGCCAGCAGCCTAGACAGGGGACCACTGGGGGGCTACACCTTC. Protein sequence: CASSLDRGPLGGYTF.

This chain joins TRBV5-4 and TRBJ2-1; 8 bases fit TRBD1. V dropped 1 base and J dropped 3; count of bases not matched to a gene: 12. Germline CDR1 is SGHNT and CDR2 is YYREEE (reference sequence). CDR3 length: 18 amino acids. The CDR3 region is CASSLKRFGTGGYNEQFF. Written as DNA, the CDR3 is TGTGCCAGCAGCTTGAAGAGGTTTGGTACAGGGGGCTACAATGAGCAGTTCTTC.

This chain links TRBV30 with TRBJ1-1, with D maybe TRBD1 (5 bases). The ends were cut back, 5 bases at V and 8 bases at J, with 18 bases in the middle. Looked up from germline, CDR1 is GTSNPN and CDR2 is SVGIG (reference sequence). This CDR3 comprises 13 residues. The CDR3 coding sequence is TGTGCCTGGGCTCAGGGCAGCGCATTCGAAGCTTTCTTT. Translating it yields CAWAQGSAFEAFF.

The chain is built from TRBV9 and TRBJ2-2; tentatively, D is TRBD1 or TRBD2 (5 bases each). The V gene lost 4 bases and the J gene lost 5 bases, with 30 bases spanning the gap. Germline V CDR1 and CDR2: SGDLS, YYNGEE. This CDR3 region has 20 residues. The CDR3 here is CASSPRWVVTGYEGTGELFF. The CDR3 coding sequence is TGTGCCAGCAGCCCCCGGTGGGTGGTAACGGGTTATGAGGGGACCGGGGAGCTGTTTTTT.

The rearrangement uses TRBV7-9 and TRBJ2-2; TRBD2 might be the D (6 bases). The CDR3 runs 16 residues. Germline CDR1 reads SEHNR; CDR2 reads FQNEAQ (reference sequence). Trimming stripped 3 bases from V and 3 bases from J, with 14 bases between. CDR3: CASSFRGREDTGELFF. The DNA of the CDR3 is TGTGCCAGCAGCTTTCGGGGCAGGGAGGACACCGGGGAGCTGTTTTTT.

This sequence joins TRBV10-3 and TRBJ2-5; 16 bases line up with TRBD2. V was clipped by 3 bases and J by 5 bases; unmatched bases: 6. Germline V lookup: CDR1 ENHRY, CDR2 SYGVKD. The CDR3 runs 17 residues. The CDR3 protein is CAISEGTSGGARETQYF. The CDR3 coding sequence is TGTGCCATCAGTGAAGGGACTAGCGGGGGGGCCCGGGAGACCCAGTACTTC.

The DNA for the CDR3 is TGTGCCAGCAGCTTGGGGGGGGCCGACGAAAAACTGTTTTTT. It specifies CASSLGGADEKLFF. This chain joins TRBV5-6 and TRBJ1-4, with a weak D call TRBD1 (6 bases). Germline CDR1 is SGHDT and CDR2 is YYEEEE. This CDR3 contains 14 residues. Trimming pared 0 bases from V and 8 bases from J, leaving 11 bases between.

The chain carries TRBV6-2 or TRBV6-3 and TRBJ2-7, with D perhaps TRBD2 (6 bases). This CDR3 has 20 residues. V gave up 3 bases and J gave up 1 base, with 28 bases separating them. Germline assignment: CDR1 MNHEY and CDR2 SVGEGT. CDR3 sequence (DNA): TGTGCCAGCAGTTATCGGAGGGTACGGCGTCAAGTAGGGGTGTCCTACGAGCAGTACTTC. Translated, it gives CASSYRRVRRQVGVSYEQYF.

The rearrangement joins TRBV5-5 to TRBJ1-2; 9 bases agree with TRBD1. Germline CDR1 and CDR2: SGHKS and YYEKEE (reference sequence). The trim removed 0 bases at V and 3 bases at J, leaving 12 bases unmatched. This CDR3 has 18 amino acids. The chain's CDR3 is CASSLVVTPGQGYYGYTF. The CDR3 coding sequence is TGTGCCAGCAGCTTGGTAGTCACGCCGGGACAGGGATACTATGGCTACACCTTC. The full variable domain, its missing parts supplied by reference TRBV5-5 and TRBJ1-2, is DAGVTQSPTHLIKTRGQQVTLRCSPISGHKSVSWYQQVLGQGPQFIFQYYEKEERGRGNFPDRFSARQFPNYSSELNVNALLLGDSALYLCASSLVVTPGQGYYGYTFGSGTRLTVV.

The chain uses TRBV9 and TRBJ2-2, with a weak D call TRBD1 (5 bases). Trimming left V 0 bases short and J 4 bases short, with 10 bases between. CDR3 size: 15 residues. From germline, CDR1 is SGDLS and CDR2 YYNGEE. CDR3 nucleotides: TGTGCCAGCAGCGTAGCTACAGGCCCCACCGGGGAGCTGTTTTTT. Its protein product is CASSVATGPTGELFF.

This chain uses TRBV29-1 with TRBJ1-2; no clear D gene. The germline gives CDR1 SQVTM, CDR2 ANQGSEA. Trimming took off 5 bases at V and 2 bases at J, with 9 bases between the two ends. The CDR3 runs 12 residues. The CDR3 nucleotides read TGCAGCGTTACCACTGGCAACTATGGCTACACCTTC. Translating it yields CSVTTGNYGYTF.

The chain has TRBV28 and TRBJ2-7; D gene uncertain. The CDR3 has 14 amino acids. The V gene lost 6 bases and the J gene lost 6 bases, with 18 bases spanning the gap. Germline-derived CDR1 and CDR2 are MDHEN and SYDVKM. In nucleotides, the CDR3 is TGTGCCAGCAGCTTTCACTCCTTAGCAGGCGAGCAGTACTTC. This sequence encodes CASSFHSLAGEQYF.